The clone carrying this T cell receptor (beta chain) came up once. The data originate from a study of blood T cell repertoires in COVID-19. Study background: Acute-phase and convalescent COVID-19 samples originated in the United States, Italy and Spain. T cells, B-cell-depleted T cells, or PBMCs provided the cDNA or gDNA that served as material.

Residents of approximately 25 US areas, aged roughly 18 to 89 years, made up the participants. The CDR3 consists of 15 residues. V shed 6 bases and J 1 base; nucleotides not matched to a gene: 6. Germline V gene lookup returns CDR1 SQVTM and CDR2 ANQGSEA. As processed by the authors: Reference gene primer amplification gave estimated nucleated cell counts. Repertoires were generated with immunoSEQ multiplex PCR, while TCRdb's copy carries only in-frame clones and drops some. For V, J and clone size, that table is used; D and trimming come from the DNA. The data contain 200,000 to 250,000 clones, around 80% of them seen just once; the ten biggest clones take up around 7%.

The V and J genes are TRBV29-1 and TRBJ1-1, with TRBD1 matching 12 bases. Sample: PBMCs or T cells enriched from blood (not recorded which). This sequence was found in a woman aged 40-49 years with acute COVID-19. CDR3 amino acids: CSVTGTGGSNTEAFF. CDR3 in DNA: TGCAGCGTGACCGGGACAGGGGGCTCGAACACTGAAGCTTTCTTT.